Presented here are 9 T cell receptor beta chains from one specimen sequenced in a study of cytomegalovirus exposure and HLA in healthy donors. PCR involved 60 Vbeta and 13 Jbeta primers. The assay was immunoSEQ multiplex PCR, and TCRdb's table has in-frame clones only and misses some. The repertoire includes some 250,000 clones, around 76% of them detected once, and 4.5% to 6% sits in the top ten. What was sequenced was PBMCs. These receptors were obtained from a woman aged 40 to 50 in good health and CMV-seropositive.

A single count supports this clone. The chain couples TRBV29-1 to TRBJ1-2; the D gene is possibly TRBD1 (6 bases). The CDR3 runs 13 residues. Trimming removed 4 bases at V and 5 bases at J, with 14 bases between. Per the germline V gene, CDR1 is SQVTM and CDR2 is ANQGSEA. The CDR3 nucleotides are TGCAGCGTTGTAGGGACGGGACATTATGGCTACACCTTC. Translating gives CSVVGTGHYGYTF.

The chain carries TRBV11-3 and TRBJ1-2; D may be TRBD1 (6 bases). Trimming stripped 5 bases from V and 8 bases from J, with 12 bases between. From germline, CDR1 is SGHNT and CDR2 YENEEA. The CDR3 runs 12 residues. Here the CDR3 reads CASSPGTSGYTF. The CDR3 nucleotides are TGTGCCAGCAGCCCCGGGACAAGCGGCTACACCTTC.

This chain connects TRBV6-5 to TRBJ1-3; D unclear. The germline V and J ends were trimmed by 11 bases and 4 bases, with 9 bases remaining between them. The CDR3 sequence is 11 residues long. Germline V CDR1 and CDR2: MNHEY, SVGAGI. Here the CDR3 DNA reads TGTGCCGTTGAGACAGGAAACACCATATATTTT. Its protein is CAVETGNTIYF.

As concerns this clone: The junction departs from the called germline gene at one end, perhaps through a read error. This chain links TRBV7-9 with TRBJ2-7; 8 nucleotides align to TRBD1. This CDR3 is 15 amino acids long. The germline V gene encodes CDR1 SEHNR and CDR2 FQNEAQ (reference sequence). The CDR3: CSSSFGDRLLYEQYF. CDR3 DNA sequence: TGTTCCAGCAGCTTCGGGGACAGGCTTCTCTACGAGCAGTACTTC.

This chain uses TRBV6-6 with TRBJ2-3; D gene uncertain. Trimming cost V 0 bases and J 2 bases, with 9 bases left between them. The CDR3 runs 15 residues. Germline V lookup: CDR1 MNHNY, CDR2 SVGAGI (reference sequence). For the CDR3, the DNA is TGTGCCAGCAGTTACTCCCAGCTAGTCACAGATACGCAGTATTTT. Amino acid sequence: CASSYSQLVTDTQYF.

The rearrangement uses TRBV5-4 and TRBJ1-1; tentative D call: TRBD1 (6 bases). The CDR3 loop spans 15 amino acids. The V end lost 4 bases, the J end lost 1 base, and 14 bases lay between the germline ends. Germline values: CDR1 SGHNT, CDR2 YYREEE (reference sequence). Here the CDR3 reads CASSEQGAKNTEAFF. In DNA form, the CDR3 reads TGTGCCAGCAGCGAACAGGGAGCGAAGAACACTGAAGCTTTCTTT.

This chain uses TRBV6-6 with TRBJ1-3; D possibly corresponds to TRBD1 (5 bases). Germline lookup yields CDR1 MNHNY and CDR2 SVGAGI (reference sequence). The CDR3 totals 13 residues. V lost 6 bases to trimming and J lost 0 bases, with 6 bases between them. The CDR3 DNA follows: TGTGCCAGCAGGACAGACTCTGGAAACACCATATATTTT. Amino acid sequence: CASRTDSGNTIYF.

Comment on this clone: Other DNA sequences within the sample encode an identical CDR3. The chain links TRBV30 to TRBJ2-5; TRBD2 might be the D (6 bases). The CDR3 contains 12 residues. V gave up 3 bases and J gave up 7 bases, with 12 bases separating them. CDR1 GTSNPN and CDR2 SVGIG come from the germline V gene (reference sequence). As DNA, the CDR3 is TGTGCCTGGAGAGAGCCCGGGGGGACCCAGTACTTC. It yields the protein CAWREPGGTQYF.

The rearrangement links TRBV4-2 to TRBJ2-2; D is possibly TRBD2 (5 bases). Germline CDR1 is LGHNA and CDR2 is YNFKEQ. Trimming pared 0 bases from V and 7 bases from J, leaving 12 bases between. This CDR3 comprises 15 residues. CDR3: CASSQDNSRDGELFF. CDR3 sequence (DNA): TGTGCCAGCAGCCAAGATAATAGCCGGGACGGGGAGCTGTTTTTT.